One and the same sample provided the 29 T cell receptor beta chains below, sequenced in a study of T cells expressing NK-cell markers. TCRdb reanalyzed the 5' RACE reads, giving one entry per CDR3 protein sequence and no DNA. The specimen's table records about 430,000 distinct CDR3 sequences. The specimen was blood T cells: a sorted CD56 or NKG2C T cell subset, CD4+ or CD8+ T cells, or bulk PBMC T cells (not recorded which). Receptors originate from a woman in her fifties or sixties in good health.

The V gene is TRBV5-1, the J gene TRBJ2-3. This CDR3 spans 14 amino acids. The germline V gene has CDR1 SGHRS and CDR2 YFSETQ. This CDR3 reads CASSLSVAVDTQYF.

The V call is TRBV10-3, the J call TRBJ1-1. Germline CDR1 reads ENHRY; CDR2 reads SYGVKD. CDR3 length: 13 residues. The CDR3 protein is CAISRGGSTEAFF.

The CDR3 protein is CASSQAGAGVSKTQYF. The rearrangement uses TRBV3-1 and TRBJ2-5; the D call from TCRdb, TRBD2, cannot be confirmed without DNA. The germline V gene has CDR1 LGHDT and CDR2 YNNKEL (reference sequence). There are 16 residues in the CDR3.

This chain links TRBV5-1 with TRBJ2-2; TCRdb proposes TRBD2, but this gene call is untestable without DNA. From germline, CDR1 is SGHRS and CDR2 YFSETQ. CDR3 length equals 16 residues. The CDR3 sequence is CASSLDAGGPGGELFF.

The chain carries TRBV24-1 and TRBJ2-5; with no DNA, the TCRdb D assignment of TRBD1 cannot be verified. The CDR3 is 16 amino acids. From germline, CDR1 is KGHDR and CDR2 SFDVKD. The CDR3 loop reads CATSDPRGFKEETQYF.

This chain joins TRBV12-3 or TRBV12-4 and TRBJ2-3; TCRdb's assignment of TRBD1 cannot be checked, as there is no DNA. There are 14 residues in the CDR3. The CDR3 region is CASSRDREIDTQYF.

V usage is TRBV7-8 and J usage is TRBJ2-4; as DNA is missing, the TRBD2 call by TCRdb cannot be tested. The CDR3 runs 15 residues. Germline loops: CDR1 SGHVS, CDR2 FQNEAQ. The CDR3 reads CASSTAAGIGNIQYF.

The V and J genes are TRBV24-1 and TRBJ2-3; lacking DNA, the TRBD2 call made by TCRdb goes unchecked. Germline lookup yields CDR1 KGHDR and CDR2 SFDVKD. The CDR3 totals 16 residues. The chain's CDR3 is CATSDMGLAGADTQYF.

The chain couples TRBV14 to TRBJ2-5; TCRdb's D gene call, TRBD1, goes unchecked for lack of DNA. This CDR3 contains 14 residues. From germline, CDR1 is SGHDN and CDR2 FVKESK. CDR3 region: CASSQDGGMETQYF.

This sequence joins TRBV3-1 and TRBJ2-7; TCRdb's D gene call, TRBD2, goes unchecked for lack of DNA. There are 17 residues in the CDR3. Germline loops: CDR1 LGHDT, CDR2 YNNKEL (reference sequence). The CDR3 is CASSQTTPGTSKNEQYF.

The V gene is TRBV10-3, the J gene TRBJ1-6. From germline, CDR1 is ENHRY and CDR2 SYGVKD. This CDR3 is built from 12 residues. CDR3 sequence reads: CAISESTGSLHF.

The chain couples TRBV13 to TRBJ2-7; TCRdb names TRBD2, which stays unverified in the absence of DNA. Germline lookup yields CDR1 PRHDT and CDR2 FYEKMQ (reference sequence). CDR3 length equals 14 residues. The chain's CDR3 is CATRISGSAYEQYF. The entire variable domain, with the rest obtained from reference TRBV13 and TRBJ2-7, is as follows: AAGVIQSPRHLIKEKRETATLKCYPIPRHDTVYWYQQGPGQDPQFLISFYEKMQSDKGSIPDRFSAQQFSDYHSELNMSSLELGDSALYFCATRISGSAYEQYFGPGTRLTVT.

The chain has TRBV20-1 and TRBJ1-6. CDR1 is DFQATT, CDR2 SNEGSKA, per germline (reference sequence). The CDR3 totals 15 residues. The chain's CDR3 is CSARVSTDYNSPLHF.

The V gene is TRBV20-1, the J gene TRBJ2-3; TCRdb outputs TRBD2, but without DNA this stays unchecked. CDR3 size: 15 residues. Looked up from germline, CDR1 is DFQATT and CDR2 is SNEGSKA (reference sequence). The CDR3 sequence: CSAGLAGGIADTQYF.

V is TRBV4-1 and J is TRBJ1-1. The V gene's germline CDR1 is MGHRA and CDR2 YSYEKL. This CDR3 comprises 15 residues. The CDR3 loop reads CASSQNQGWSTEAFF.

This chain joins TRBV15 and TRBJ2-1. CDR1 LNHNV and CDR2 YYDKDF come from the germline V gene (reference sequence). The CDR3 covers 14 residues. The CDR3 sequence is CATSRGVSGGTQFF.

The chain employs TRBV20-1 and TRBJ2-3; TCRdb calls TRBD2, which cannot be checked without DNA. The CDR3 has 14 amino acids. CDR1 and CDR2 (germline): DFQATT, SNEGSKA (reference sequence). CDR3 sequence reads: CSATGAGVTDTQYF.

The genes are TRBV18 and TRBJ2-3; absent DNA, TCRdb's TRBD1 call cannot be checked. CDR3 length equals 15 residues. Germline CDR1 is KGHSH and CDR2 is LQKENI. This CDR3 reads CASSSGTASTDTQYF.

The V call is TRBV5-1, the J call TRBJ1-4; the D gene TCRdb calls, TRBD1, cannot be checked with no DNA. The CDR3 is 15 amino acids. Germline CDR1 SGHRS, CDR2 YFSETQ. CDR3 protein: CASSLGPPLGEKLFF.

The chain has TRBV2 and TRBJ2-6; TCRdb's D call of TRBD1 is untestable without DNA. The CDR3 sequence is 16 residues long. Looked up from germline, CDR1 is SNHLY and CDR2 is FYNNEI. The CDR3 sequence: CASSAARGTGANVLTF. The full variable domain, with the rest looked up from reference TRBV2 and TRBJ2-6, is EPEVTQTPSHQVTQMGQEVILRCVPISNHLYFYWYRQILGQKVEFLVSFYNNEISEKSEIFDDQFSVERPDGSNFTLKIRSTKLEDSAMYFCASSAARGTGANVLTFGAGSRLTVL.

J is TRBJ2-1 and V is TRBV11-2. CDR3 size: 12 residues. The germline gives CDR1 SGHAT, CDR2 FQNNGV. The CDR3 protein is CASSSIWHEQFF.

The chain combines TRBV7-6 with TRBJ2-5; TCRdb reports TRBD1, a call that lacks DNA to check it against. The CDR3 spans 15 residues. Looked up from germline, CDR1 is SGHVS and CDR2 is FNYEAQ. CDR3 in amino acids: CASSLGQGGRETQYF.

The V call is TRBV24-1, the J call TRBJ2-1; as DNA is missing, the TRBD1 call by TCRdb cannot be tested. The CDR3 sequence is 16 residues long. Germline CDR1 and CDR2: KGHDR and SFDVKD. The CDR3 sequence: CATSDQGEGAYNEQFF.

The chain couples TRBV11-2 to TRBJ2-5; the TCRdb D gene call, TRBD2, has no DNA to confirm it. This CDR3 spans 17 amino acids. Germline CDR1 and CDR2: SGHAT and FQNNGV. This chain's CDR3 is CASSFNSGSSGGETQYF.

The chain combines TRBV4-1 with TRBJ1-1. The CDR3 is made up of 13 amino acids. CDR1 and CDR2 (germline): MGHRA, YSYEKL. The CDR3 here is CASSQVLYTEAFF.

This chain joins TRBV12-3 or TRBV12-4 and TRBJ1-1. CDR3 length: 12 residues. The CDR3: CASTSGGTEAFF.

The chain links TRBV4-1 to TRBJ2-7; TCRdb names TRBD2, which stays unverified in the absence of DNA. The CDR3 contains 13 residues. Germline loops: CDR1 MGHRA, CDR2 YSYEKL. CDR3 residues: CASSPGLHYEQYF.

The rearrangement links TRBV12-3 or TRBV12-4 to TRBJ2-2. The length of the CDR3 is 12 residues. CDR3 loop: CASTSSSGELFF.

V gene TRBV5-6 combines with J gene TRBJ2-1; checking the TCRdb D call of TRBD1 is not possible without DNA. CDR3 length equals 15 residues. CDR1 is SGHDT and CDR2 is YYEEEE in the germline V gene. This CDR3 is CASSSGESSYNEQFF. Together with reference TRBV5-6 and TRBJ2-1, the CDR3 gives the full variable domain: DAGVTQSPTHLIKTRGQQVTLRCSPKSGHDTVSWYQQALGQGPQFIFQYYEEEERQRGNFPDRFSGHQFPNYSSELNVNALLLGDSALYLCASSSGESSYNEQFFGPGTRLTVL.